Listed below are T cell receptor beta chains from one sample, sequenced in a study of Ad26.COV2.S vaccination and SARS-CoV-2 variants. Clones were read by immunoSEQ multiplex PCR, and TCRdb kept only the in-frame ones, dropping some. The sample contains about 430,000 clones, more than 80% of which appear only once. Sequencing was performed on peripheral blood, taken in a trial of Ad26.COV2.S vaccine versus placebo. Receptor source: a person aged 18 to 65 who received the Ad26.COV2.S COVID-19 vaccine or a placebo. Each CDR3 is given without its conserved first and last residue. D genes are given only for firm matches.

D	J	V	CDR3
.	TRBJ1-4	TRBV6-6	ASSYRGEGEKLF
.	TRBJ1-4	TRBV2	ASSGGVVEKLF
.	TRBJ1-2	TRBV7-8	ASSHDLVGYGYT
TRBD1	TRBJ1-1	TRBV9	ASSVVQRGPAF
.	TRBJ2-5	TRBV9	ASSVGIGTGETQY
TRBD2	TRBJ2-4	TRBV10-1	ASSEQLAGDRVAKNIQY
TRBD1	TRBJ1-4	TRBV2	ASSARDRGEKLF
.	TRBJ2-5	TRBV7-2	ASSTRQLQETQY
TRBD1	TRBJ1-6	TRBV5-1	ASSRGQGSLSPLH
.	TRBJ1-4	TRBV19	ASRPVAIFEKLF
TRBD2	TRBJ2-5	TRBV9	ASSVASGMGETQY
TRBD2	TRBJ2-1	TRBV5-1	ASSLASGEQF
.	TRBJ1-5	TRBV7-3	ASSLRPRGATYSNQPQH
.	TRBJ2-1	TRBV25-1	ASSGQVVSNEQF
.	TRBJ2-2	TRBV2	ASSEGLGNTGELF
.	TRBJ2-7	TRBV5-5	ASSLDISYEQY
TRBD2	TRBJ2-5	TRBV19	ASSIGTSGRSGTGTQY
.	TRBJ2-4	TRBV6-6	ASSDGLAKNIQY
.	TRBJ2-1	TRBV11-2	ASSSPPAARFYNEQF
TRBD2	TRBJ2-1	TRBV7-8	ASSPRTSEYNEQF
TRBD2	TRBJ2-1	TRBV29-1	SVGGLADSYNEQF
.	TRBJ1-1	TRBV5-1	ASSQMTSTLGAEAF
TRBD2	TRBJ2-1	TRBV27	ASSSRLAGLLYNEQF
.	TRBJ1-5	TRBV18	ASSPTAPGSNQPQH
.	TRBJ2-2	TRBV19	ASSRTSLDPGELF
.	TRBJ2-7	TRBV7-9	ASSPTGAYEQY
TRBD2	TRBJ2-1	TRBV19	ASSIFLAGGPGNEQF
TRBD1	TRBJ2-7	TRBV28	ASSRGQALTYEQY
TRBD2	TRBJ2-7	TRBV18	ASSPPSGRGYEQY
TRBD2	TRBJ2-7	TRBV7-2	ASSLAFWREGAEQY
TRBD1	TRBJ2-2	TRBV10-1	ASGLKGATTGELF
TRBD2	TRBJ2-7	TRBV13	ASSPRTSGNSYEQY
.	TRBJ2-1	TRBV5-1	ASSLVSVGPSEQF
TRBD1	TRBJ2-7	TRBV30	AWMPTGTAYEQY
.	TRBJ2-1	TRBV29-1	SAKSSQHNEQF
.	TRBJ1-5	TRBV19	ASSIGRQPQH
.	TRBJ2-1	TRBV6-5	ASSYSTGIYNEQF
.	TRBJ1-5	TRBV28	ASSLSHLQPQH
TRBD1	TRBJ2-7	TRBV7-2	ASSLGTGLGNYEQY
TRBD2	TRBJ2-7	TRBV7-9	ASSLGLAGGPSSYEQY
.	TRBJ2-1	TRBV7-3	ASSLIPGPYNEQF
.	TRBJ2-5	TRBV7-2	ASSLVKGQETQY
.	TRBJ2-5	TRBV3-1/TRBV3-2	ASSQDSGGQETQY
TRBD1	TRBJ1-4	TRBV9	ASSLGQGSQRNEKLF
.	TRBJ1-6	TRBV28	ASSTSRDSPLH
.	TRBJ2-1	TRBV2	ASRRLTYNEQF
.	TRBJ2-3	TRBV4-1	ASSQEWGGQPDTQY
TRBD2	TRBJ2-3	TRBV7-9	ASSERPVTSGSGADTQY